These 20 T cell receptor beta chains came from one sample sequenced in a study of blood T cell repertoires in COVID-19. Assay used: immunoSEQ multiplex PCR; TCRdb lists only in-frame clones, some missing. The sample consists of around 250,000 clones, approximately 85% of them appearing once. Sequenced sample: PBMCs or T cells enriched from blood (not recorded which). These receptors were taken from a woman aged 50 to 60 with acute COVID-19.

The CDR3 spells CACPQGGIQALHF. In nucleotides, the CDR3 is TGTGCCTGCCCTCAGGGGGGAATTCAAGCCCTCCACTTT. This chain joins TRBV30 and TRBJ1-6; TRBD1 aligns across 7 bases. This CDR3 has 13 residues. Losses at the gene ends were 6 bases for V and 14 bases for J; bases not matched to a gene: 13. Looked up from germline, CDR1 is GTSNPN and CDR2 is SVGIG (reference sequence).

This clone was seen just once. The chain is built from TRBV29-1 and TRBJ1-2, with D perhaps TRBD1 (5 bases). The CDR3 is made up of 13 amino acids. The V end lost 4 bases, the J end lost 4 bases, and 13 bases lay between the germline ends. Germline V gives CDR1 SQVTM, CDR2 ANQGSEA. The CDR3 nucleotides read TGCAGCGTTGTTAGTCAGGGCAGCTATGGCTACACCTTC. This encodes CSVVSQGSYGYTF.

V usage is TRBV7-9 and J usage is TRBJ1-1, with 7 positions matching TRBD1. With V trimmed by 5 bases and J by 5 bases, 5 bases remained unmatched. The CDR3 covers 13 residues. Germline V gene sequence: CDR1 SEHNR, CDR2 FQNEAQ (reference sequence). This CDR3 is CASSRTGETEAFF. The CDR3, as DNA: TGTGCCAGCAGCCGAACAGGGGAGACTGAAGCTTTCTTT.

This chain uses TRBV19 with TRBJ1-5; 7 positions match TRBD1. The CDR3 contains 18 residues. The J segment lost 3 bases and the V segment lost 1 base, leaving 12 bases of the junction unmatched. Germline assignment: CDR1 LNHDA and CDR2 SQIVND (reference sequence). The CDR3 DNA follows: TGTGCCAGTAGTATAGTAGCGAGTTCGGGACAGACCAATCAGCCCCAGCATTTT. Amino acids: CASSIVASSGQTNQPQHF.

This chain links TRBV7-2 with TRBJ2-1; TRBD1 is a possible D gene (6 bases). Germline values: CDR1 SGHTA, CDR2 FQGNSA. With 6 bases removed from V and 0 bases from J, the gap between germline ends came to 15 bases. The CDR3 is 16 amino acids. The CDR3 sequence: CASSSTGSSSYNEQFF. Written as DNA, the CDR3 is TGTGCCAGCAGTTCTACAGGGTCTAGCTCCTACAATGAGCAGTTCTTC. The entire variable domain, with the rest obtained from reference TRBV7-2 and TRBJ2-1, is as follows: GAGVSQSPSNKVTEKGKDVELRCDPISGHTALYWYRQSLGQGLEFLIYFQGNSAPDKSGLPSDRFSAERTGGSVSTLTIQRTQQEDSAVYLCASSSTGSSSYNEQFFGPGTRLTVL.

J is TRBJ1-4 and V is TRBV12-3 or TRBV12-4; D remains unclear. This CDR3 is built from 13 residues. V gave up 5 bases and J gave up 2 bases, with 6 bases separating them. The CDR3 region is CASSPRTNEKLFF. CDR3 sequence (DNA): TGTGCCAGCAGTCCGCGGACTAATGAAAAACTGTTTTTT.

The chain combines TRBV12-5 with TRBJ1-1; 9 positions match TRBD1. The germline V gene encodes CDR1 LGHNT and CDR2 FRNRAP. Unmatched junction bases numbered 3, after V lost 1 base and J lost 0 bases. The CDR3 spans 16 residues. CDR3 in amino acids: CASGLGGQGMNTEAFF. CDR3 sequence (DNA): TGTGCTAGTGGTTTGGGTGGACAGGGGATGAACACTGAAGCTTTCTTT.

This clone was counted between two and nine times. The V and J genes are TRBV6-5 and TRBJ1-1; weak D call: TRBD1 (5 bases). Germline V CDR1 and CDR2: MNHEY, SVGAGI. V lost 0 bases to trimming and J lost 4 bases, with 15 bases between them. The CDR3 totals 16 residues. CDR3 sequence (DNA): TGTGCCAGCAGTTACTCGAGTCAGGGCATGGGCACTGAAGCTTTCTTT. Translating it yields CASSYSSQGMGTEAFF.

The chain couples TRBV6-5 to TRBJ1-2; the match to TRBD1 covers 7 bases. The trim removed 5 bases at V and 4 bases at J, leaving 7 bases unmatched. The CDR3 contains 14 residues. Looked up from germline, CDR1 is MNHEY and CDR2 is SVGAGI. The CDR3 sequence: CASSRLTGSYGYTF. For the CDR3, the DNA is TGTGCCAGCAGTCGCCTGACAGGGAGCTATGGCTACACCTTC.

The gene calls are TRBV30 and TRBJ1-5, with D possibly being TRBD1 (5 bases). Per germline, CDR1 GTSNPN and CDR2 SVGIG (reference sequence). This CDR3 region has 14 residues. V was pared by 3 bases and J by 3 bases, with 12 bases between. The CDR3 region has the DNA TGTGCCTGGAGGCAGGCGGGGGTCAATCAGCCCCAGCATTTT. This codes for CAWRQAGVNQPQHF.

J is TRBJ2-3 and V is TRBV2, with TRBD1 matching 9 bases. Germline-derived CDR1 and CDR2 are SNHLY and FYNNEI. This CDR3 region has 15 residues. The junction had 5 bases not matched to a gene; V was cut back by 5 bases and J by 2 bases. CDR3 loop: CASSPTGGFTDTQYF. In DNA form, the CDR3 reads TGTGCCAGCAGTCCGACAGGGGGTTTCACAGATACGCAGTATTTT.

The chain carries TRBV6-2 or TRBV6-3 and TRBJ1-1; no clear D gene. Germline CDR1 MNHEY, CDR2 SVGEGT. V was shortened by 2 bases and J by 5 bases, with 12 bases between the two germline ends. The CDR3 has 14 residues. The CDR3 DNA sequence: TGTGCCAGCAGTTACCTACCACAGTTTACTGAAGCTTTCTTT. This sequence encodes CASSYLPQFTEAFF.

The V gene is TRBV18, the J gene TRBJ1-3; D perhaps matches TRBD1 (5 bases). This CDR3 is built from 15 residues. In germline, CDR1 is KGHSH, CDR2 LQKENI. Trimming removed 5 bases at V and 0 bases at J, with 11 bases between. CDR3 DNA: TGTGCCAGCTCAAAGACAGAGAGCTCTGGAAACACCATATATTTT. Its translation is CASSKTESSGNTIYF.

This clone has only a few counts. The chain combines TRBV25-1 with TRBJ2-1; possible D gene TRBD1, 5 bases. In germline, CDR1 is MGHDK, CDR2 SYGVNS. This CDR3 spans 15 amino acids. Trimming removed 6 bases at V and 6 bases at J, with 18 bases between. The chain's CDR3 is CASSFLGSQGNEQFF. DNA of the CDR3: TGTGCCAGCAGCTTCCTCGGGTCTCAGGGCAATGAGCAGTTCTTC.

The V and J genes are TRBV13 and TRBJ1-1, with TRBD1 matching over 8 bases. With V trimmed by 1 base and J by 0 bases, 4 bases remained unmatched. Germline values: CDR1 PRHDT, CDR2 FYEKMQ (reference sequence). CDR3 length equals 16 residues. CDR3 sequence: CASSLVAGGLNTEAFF. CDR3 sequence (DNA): TGTGCCAGCAGCTTAGTGGCAGGGGGCCTGAACACTGAAGCTTTCTTT.

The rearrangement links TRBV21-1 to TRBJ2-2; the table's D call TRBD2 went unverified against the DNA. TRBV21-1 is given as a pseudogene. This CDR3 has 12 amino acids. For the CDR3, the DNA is TGTGCCAGCAGCCCCCCTTGCGGGGAGCTGTTTTTT. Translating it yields CASSPPCGELFF.

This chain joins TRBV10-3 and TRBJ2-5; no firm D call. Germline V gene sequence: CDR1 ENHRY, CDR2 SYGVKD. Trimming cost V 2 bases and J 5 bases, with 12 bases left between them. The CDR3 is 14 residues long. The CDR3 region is CAISESVSRETQYF. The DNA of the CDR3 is TGTGCCATCAGTGAGAGTGTCAGCAGGGAGACCCAGTACTTC.

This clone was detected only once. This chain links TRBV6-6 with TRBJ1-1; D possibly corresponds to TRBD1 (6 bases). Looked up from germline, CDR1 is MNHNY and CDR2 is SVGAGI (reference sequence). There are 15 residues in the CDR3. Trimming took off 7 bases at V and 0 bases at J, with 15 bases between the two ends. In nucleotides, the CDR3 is TGTGCCAGCACCTTGACAGGACTCATGAACACTGAAGCTTTCTTT. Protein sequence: CASTLTGLMNTEAFF.

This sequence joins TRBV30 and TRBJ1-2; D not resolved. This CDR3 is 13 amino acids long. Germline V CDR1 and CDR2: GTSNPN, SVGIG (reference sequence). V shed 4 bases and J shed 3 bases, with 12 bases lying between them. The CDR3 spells CAWTRQNDYGYTF. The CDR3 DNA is TGTGCCTGGACGCGACAAAACGACTATGGCTACACCTTC. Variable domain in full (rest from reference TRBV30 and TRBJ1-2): SQTIHQWPATLVQPVGSPLSLECTVEGTSNPNLYWYRQAAGRGLQLLFYSVGIGQISSEVPQNLSASRPQDRQFILSSKKLLLSDSGFYLCAWTRQNDYGYTFGSGTRLTVV.

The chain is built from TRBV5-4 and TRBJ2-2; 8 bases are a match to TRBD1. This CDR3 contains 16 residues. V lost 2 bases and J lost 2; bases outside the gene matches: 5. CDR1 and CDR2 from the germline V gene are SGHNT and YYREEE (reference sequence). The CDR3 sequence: CASSFQGATNTGELFF. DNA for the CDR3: TGTGCCAGCAGCTTTCAGGGGGCAACCAACACCGGGGAGCTGTTTTTT.